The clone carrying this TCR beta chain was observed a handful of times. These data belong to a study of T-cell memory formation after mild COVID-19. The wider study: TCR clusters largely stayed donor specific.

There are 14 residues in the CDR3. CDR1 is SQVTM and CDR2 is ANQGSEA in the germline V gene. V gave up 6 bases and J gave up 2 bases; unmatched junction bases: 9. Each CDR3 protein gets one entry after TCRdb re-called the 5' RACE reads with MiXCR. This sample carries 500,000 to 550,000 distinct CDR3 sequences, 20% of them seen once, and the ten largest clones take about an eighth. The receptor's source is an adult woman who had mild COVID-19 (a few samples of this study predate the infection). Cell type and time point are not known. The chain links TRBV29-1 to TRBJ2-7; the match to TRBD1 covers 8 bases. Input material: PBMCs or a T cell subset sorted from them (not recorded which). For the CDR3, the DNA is TGCAGCGTAAGGATCGGACAGGGACCCTACGAGCAGTACTTC. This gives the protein CSVRIGQGPYEQYF.